A selection of T cell receptor beta chains follows, all from one sample in a study of shared clonotypes between healthy human individuals. Profiling relied on immunoSEQ multiplex PCR, and the TCRdb table lists in-frame clones only, not all of them. The data hold about 330,000 clones, with around 72% observed a single time. Sequenced: memory CD4+ T cells sorted from blood. The source is a young man in good health. Each CDR3 is given without its conserved first and last residue. D genes are given only for firm matches.

d_call: TRBD1; v_call: TRBV7-3; j_call: TRBJ2-6; cdr3_aa: ASSGQGAPSSGANVLT
d_call: NA; v_call: TRBV5-1; j_call: TRBJ2-3; cdr3_aa: ASSLLTDTQY
d_call: NA; v_call: TRBV19; j_call: TRBJ1-2; cdr3_aa: ASSVDSNYGYT
d_call: TRBD2; v_call: TRBV10-3; j_call: TRBJ2-5; cdr3_aa: AITQGLAETQY
d_call: TRBD2; v_call: TRBV5-5; j_call: TRBJ2-7; cdr3_aa: ASSSYSSGRRYEQY
d_call: NA; v_call: TRBV18; j_call: TRBJ1-5; cdr3_aa: ASSPNSISGGGQPQH
d_call: TRBD1; v_call: TRBV2; j_call: TRBJ1-6; cdr3_aa: ATQRQGKSSPLH
d_call: TRBD1; v_call: TRBV28; j_call: TRBJ2-7; cdr3_aa: ASQPGQMTYEQY
d_call: NA; v_call: TRBV21-1; j_call: TRBJ2-4; cdr3_aa: ASSKASLQEVQLAKNIQY
d_call: TRBD1; v_call: TRBV4-1; j_call: TRBJ1-5; cdr3_aa: ASSQIGLGAGGSSNQPQH
d_call: TRBD1; v_call: TRBV13; j_call: TRBJ2-7; cdr3_aa: ASSLAGQGYYEQY
d_call: TRBD2; v_call: TRBV7-9; j_call: TRBJ2-5; cdr3_aa: ASSVGAGGRETQY
d_call: NA; v_call: TRBV5-1; j_call: TRBJ2-2; cdr3_aa: ASSLAVGPGELF
d_call: NA; v_call: TRBV29-1; j_call: TRBJ1-3; cdr3_aa: SVVKGNTIY
d_call: TRBD2; v_call: TRBV2; j_call: TRBJ2-1; cdr3_aa: ASSGLSGTSGSNEQF
d_call: NA; v_call: TRBV7-9; j_call: TRBJ2-5; cdr3_aa: ASSLHAGLETQY
d_call: TRBD2; v_call: TRBV27; j_call: TRBJ2-5; cdr3_aa: ASSPRGGETQY
d_call: TRBD1; v_call: TRBV6-5; j_call: TRBJ1-3; cdr3_aa: ASSFRTGTSGNTIY
d_call: TRBD1; v_call: TRBV4-3; j_call: TRBJ1-1; cdr3_aa: ASSDPGQGRGTEAF
d_call: NA; v_call: TRBV6-1; j_call: TRBJ2-1; cdr3_aa: ASSEAPSSLYNEQF
d_call: TRBD2; v_call: TRBV6-1; j_call: TRBJ2-1; cdr3_aa: ASSAGGEQF
d_call: NA; v_call: TRBV10-1; j_call: TRBJ2-5; cdr3_aa: ASSESAGRIETQY
d_call: NA; v_call: TRBV11-2; j_call: TRBJ2-2; cdr3_aa: ASSSLFSFDSNTGELF
d_call: NA; v_call: TRBV9; j_call: TRBJ2-3; cdr3_aa: ASSVGPDTQY
d_call: NA; v_call: TRBV11-2; j_call: TRBJ2-1; cdr3_aa: ASRSHFTPGRINNEQF
d_call: NA; v_call: TRBV5-6; j_call: TRBJ1-4; cdr3_aa: ASSRGQKTNEKLF